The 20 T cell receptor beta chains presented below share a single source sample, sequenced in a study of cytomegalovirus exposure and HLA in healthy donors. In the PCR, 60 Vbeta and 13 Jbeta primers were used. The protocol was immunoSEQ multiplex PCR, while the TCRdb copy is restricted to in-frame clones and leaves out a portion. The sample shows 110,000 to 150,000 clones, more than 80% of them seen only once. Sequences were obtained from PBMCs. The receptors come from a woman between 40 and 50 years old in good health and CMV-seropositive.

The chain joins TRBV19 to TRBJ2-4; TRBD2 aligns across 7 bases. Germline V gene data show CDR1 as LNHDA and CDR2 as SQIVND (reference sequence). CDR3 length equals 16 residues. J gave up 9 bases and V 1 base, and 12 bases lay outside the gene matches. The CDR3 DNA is TGTGCCAGTAGTATAGGTGGGACTACTCAAACAGGCATTCAGTACTTC. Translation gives CASSIGGTTQTGIQYF.

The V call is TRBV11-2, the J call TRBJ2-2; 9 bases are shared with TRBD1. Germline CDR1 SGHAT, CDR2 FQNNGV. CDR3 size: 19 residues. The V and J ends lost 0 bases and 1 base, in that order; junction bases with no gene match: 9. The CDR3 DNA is TGTGCCAGCAGCTTAGATCTAATGTGGACAGGGGAGAACACCGGGGAGCTGTTTTTT. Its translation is CASSLDLMWTGENTGELFF.

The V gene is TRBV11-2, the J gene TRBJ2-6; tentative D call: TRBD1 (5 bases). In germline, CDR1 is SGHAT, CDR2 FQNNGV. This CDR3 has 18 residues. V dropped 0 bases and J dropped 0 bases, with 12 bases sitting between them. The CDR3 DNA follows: TGTGCCAGCAGCTTAGATCCGACAGAACCCTCTGGGGCCAACGTCCTGACTTTC. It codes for CASSLDPTEPSGANVLTF. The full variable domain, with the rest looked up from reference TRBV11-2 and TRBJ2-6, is EAGVAQSPRYKIIEKRQSVAFWCNPISGHATLYWYQQILGQGPKLLIQFQNNGVVDDSQLPKDRFSAERLKGVDSTLKIQPAKLEDSAVYLCASSLDPTEPSGANVLTFGAGSRLTVL.

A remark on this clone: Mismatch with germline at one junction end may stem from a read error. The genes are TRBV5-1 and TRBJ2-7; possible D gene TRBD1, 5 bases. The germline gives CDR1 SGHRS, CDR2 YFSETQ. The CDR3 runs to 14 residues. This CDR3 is CASSFQGPSHEQYF. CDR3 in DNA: TGCGCCAGCAGCTTTCAGGGCCCCTCCCACGAGCAGTACTTC.

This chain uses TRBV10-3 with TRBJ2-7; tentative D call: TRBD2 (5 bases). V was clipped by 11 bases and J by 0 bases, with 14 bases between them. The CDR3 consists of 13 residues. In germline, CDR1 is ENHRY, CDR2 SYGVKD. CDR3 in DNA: TGTGCCTCCCAGGACTTGAGCTCCTACGAGCAGTACTTC. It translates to CASQDLSSYEQYF.

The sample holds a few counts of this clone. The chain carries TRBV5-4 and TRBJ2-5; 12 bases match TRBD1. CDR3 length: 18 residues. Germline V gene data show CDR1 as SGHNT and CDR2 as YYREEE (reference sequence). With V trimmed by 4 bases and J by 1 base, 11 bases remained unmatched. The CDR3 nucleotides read TGTGCCAGCAGCCGGGGCGGGACAGGGGGCTTGTTCCAAGAGACCCAGTACTTC. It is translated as CASSRGGTGGLFQETQYF.

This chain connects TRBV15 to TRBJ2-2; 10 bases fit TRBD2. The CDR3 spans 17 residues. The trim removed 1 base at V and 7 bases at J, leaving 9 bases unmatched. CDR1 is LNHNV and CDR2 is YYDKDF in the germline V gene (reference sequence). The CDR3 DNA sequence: TGTGCCACCAGCAGAGCCGGAAGCGGGAGGGCCGGCGGGGAGCTGTTTTTT. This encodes CATSRAGSGRAGGELFF.

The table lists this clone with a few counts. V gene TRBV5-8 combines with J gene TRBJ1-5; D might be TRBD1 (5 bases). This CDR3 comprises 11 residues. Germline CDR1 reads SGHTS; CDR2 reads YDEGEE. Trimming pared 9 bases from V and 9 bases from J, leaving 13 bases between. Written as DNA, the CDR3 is TGTGCCACCTCAGGGAGGCGGCCCCAGCATTTT. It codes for CATSGRRPQHF.

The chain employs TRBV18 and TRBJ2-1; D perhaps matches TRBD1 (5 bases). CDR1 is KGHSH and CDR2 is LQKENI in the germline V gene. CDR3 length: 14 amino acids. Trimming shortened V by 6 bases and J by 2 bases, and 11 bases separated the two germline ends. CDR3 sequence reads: CASSPAGPYNEQFF. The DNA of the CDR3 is TGTGCCAGCTCCCCCGCAGGGCCCTACAATGAGCAGTTCTTC.

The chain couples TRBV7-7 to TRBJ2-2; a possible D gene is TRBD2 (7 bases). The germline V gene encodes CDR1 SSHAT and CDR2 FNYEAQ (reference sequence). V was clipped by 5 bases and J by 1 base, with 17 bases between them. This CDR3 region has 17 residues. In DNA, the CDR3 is TGTGCCAGCAGCCCAGGGGAGGGGTCCTGGAACACCGGGGAGCTGTTTTTT. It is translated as CASSPGEGSWNTGELFF.

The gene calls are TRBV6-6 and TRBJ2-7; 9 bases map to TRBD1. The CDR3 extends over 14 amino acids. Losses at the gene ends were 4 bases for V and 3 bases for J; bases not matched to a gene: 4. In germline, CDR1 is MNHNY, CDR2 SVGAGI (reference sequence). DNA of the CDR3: TGTGCCAGCAGTTCCCGGGACAGGGACTACGAGCAGTACTTC. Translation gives CASSSRDRDYEQYF.

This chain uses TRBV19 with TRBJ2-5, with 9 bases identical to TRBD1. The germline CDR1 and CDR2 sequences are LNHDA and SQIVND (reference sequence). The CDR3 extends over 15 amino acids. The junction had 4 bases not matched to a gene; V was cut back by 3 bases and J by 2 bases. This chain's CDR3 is CASSMRDRAQETQYF. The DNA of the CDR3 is TGTGCCAGTAGTATGCGGGACAGGGCTCAAGAGACCCAGTACTTC.

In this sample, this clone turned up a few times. CDR3 DNA sequence: TGTGCCAGCAGTGAATATAAATCGAGCACAGATACGCAGTATTTT. Its translation is CASSEYKSSTDTQYF. The chain links TRBV2 to TRBJ2-3; the D is unclear. This CDR3 comprises 15 residues. Trimming shortened V by 2 bases and J by 0 bases, and 9 bases separated the two germline ends. From germline, CDR1 is SNHLY and CDR2 FYNNEI.

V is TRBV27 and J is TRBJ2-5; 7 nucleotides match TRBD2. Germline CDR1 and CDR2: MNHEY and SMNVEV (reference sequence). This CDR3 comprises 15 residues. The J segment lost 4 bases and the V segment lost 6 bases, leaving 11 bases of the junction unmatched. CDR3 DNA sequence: TGTGCCAGCAGACACGGGGCGGGAGCCGGAGAGACCCAGTACTTC. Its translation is CASRHGAGAGETQYF.

CDR3 residues: CASSYGLAGSSYEQYF. CDR3 bases: TGTGCCAGCAGTTACGGGTTAGCCGGTAGCTCCTACGAGCAGTACTTC. The chain couples TRBV6-6 to TRBJ2-7, with unresolved D. Deletions cut 2 bases from V and 0 bases from J, with 14 bases between. There are 16 residues in the CDR3. Germline V gives CDR1 MNHNY, CDR2 SVGAGI (reference sequence).

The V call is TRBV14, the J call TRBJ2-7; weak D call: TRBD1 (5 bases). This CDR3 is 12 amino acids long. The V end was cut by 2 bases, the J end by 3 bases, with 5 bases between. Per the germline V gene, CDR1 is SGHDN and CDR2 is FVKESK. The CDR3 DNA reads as TGTGCCAGCAGCCAAACAGGCTACGAGCAGTACTTC. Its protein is CASSQTGYEQYF. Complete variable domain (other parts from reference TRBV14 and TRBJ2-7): EAGVTQFPSHSVIEKGQTVTLRCDPISGHDNLYWYRRVMGKEIKFLLHFVKESKQDESGMPNNRFLAERTGGTYSTLKVQPAELEDSGVYFCASSQTGYEQYFGPGTRLTVT.

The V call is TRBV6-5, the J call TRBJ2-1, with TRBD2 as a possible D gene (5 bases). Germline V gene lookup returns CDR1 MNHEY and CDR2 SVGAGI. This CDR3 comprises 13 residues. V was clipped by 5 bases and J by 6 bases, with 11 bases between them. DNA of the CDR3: TGTGCCAGCAGTAAGCGGACCACCAATGAGCAGTTCTTC. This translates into CASSKRTTNEQFF.

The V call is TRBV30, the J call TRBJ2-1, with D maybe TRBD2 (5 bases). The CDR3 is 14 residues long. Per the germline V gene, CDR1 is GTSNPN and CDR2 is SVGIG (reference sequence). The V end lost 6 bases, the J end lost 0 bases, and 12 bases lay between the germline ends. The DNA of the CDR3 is TGTGCCTGCCGTGGGGAGAGCTCCTACAATGAGCAGTTCTTC. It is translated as CACRGESSYNEQFF.

The CDR3: CASSLRGHPALANTEAFF. The CDR3 nucleotides read TGTGCCAGCAGTTTACGGGGACACCCGGCATTGGCGAACACTGAAGCTTTCTTT. The chain joins TRBV27 to TRBJ1-1, with D possibly being TRBD1 (6 bases). This CDR3 comprises 18 residues. Trimming cost V 2 bases and J 1 base, with 20 bases left between them. The germline V gene has CDR1 MNHEY and CDR2 SMNVEV (reference sequence).

Here the CDR3 reads CASGRRTGELFF. The DNA for the CDR3 is TGTGCCAGCGGGAGACGAACCGGGGAGCTGTTTTTT. This sequence joins TRBV7-3 and TRBJ2-2; tentatively, D is TRBD2 (5 bases). The CDR3 covers 12 residues. Trimming removed 8 bases at V and 5 bases at J, with 9 bases between. Germline CDR1 reads SGHTA; CDR2 reads FQGTGA.